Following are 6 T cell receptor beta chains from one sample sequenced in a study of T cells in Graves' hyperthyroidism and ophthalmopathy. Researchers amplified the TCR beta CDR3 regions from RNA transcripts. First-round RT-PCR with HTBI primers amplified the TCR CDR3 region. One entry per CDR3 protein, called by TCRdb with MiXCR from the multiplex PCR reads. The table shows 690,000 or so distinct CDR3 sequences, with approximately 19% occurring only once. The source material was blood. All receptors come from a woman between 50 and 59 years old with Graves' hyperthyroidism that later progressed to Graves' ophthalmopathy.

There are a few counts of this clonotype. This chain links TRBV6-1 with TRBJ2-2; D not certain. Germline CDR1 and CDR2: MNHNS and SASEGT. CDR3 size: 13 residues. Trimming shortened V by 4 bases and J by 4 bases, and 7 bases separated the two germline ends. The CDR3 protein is CASSGTGTGELFF. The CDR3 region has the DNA TGTGCCAGCAGTGGGACGGGCACCGGGGAGCTGTTTTTT.

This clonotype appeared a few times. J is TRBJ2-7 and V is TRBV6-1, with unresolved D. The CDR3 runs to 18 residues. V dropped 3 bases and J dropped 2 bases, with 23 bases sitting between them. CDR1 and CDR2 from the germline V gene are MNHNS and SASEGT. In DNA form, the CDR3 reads TGTGCCAGCAGTGACAGCCACCTCTGGGGTCAGGACCCCTACGAGCAGTACTTC. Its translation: CASSDSHLWGQDPYEQYF.

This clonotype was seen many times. The CDR3 sequence is CASSLGTSLRDEQFF. The DNA of the CDR3 is TGTGCCAGCAGTTTAGGGACTAGCTTGAGGGATGAGCAGTTCTTC. The V gene is TRBV12-3 or TRBV12-4, the J gene TRBJ2-1, with 8 bases fitting TRBD2. The CDR3 runs to 15 residues. Trimming at V came to 1 base and at J to 8 bases, leaving 7 bases not matched to a gene.

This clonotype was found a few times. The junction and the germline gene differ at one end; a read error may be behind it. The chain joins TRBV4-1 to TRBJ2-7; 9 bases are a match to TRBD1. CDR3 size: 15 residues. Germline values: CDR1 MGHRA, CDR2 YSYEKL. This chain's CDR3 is CASSQPDRGSNEQYF. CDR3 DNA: TGCGCCAGCAGCCAACCGGACAGGGGCTCCAACGAGCAGTACTTC.

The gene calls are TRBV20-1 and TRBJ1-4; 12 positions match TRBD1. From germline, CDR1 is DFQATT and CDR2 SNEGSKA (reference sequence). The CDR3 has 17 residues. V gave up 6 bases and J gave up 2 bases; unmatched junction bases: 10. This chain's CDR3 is CSAQGQGAGPTNEKLFF. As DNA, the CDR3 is TGCAGTGCGCAGGGACAGGGGGCGGGTCCGACTAATGAAAAACTGTTTTTT.

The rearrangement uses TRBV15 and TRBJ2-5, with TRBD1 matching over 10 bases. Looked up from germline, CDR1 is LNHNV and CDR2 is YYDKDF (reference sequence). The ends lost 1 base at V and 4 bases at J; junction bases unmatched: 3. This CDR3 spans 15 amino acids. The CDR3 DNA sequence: TGTGCCACCAGCAGAGGAGACAGGGGGCGAGAGACCCAGTACTTC. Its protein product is CATSRGDRGRETQYF.